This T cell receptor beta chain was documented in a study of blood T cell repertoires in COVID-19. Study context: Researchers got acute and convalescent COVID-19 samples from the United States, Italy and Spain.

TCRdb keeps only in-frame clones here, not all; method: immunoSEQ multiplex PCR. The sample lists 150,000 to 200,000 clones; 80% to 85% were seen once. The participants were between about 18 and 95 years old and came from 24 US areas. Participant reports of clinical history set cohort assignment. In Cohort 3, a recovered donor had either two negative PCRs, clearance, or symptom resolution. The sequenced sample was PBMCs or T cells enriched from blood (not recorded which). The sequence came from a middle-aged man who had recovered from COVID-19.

CDR3 in amino acids: CASSPDRVRSTEAFF. The CDR3, as DNA: TGTGCCAGCAGTCCGGACAGGGTACGAAGCACTGAAGCTTTCTTT. The chain couples TRBV27 to TRBJ1-1, with 8 bases matching TRBD1. With V trimmed by 5 bases and J by 4 bases, 9 bases remained unmatched. CDR1 and CDR2 (germline): MNHEY, SMNVEV (reference sequence). The CDR3 sequence is 15 residues long.